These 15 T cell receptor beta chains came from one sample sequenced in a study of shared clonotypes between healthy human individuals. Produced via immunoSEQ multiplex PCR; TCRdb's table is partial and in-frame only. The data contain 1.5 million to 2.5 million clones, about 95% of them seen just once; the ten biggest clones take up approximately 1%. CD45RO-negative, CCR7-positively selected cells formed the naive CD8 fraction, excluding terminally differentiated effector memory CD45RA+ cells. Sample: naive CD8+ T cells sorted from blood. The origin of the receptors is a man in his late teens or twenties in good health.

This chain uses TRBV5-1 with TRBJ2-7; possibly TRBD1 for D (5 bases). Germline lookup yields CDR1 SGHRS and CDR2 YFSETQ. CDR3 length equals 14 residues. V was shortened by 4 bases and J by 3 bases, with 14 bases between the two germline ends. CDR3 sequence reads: CASSPLRQSYEQYF. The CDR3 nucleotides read TGCGCCAGCAGCCCCCTTAGACAGAGCTACGAGCAGTACTTC. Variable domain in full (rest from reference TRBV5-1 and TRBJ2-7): KAGVTQTPRYLIKTRGQQVTLSCSPISGHRSVSWYQQTPGQGLQFLFEYFSETQRNKGNFPGRFSGRQFSNSRSEMNVSTLELGDSALYLCASSPLRQSYEQYFGPGTRLTVT.

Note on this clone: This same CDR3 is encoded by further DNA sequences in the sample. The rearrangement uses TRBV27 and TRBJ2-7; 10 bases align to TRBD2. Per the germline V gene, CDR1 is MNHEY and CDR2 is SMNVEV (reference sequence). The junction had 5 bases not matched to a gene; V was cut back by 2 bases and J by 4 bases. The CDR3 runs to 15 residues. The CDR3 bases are TGTGCCAGCAGTTTAGGGCTAGCGGGGGAGTACGAGCAGTACTTC. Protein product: CASSLGLAGEYEQYF.

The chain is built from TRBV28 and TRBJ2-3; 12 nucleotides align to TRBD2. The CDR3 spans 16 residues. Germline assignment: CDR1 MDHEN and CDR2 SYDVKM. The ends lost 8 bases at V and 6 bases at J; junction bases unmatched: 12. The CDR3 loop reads CASPPPTSGGVDTQYF. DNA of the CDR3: TGTGCCAGCCCCCCTCCGACTAGCGGGGGAGTGGATACGCAGTATTTT.

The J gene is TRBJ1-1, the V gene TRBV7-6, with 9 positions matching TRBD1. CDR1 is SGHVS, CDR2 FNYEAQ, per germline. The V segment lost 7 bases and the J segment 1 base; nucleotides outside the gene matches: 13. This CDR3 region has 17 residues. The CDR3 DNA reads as TGTGCCAGCACCCAGGTCCCGACAGGGGGTGGGAACACTGAAGCTTTCTTT. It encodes CASTQVPTGGGNTEAFF.

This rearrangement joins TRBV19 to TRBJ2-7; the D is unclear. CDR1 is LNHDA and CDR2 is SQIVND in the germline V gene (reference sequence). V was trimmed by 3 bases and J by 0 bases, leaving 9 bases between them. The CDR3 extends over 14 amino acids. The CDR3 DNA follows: TGTGCCAGTAGTATTTATCCAGGCTCCTACGAGCAGTACTTC. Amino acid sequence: CASSIYPGSYEQYF.

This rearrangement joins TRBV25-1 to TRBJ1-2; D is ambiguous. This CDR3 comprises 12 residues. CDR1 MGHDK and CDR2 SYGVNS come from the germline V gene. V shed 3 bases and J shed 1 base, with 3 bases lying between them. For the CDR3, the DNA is TGTGCCAGCAGTGACAGTAACTATGGCTACACCTTC. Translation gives CASSDSNYGYTF.

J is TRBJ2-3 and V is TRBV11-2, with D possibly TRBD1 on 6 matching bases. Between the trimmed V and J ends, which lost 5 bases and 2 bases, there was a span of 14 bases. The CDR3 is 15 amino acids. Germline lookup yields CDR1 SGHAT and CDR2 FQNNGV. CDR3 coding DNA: TGTGCCAGCAGCCCCGGGACAACCAACACAGATACGCAGTATTTT. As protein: CASSPGTTNTDTQYF.

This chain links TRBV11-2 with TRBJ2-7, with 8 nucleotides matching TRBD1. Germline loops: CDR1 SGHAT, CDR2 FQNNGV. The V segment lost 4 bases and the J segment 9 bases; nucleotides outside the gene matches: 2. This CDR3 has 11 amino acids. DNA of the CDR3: TGTGCCAGCAGCTCAGGACAGGGGCAGTACTTC. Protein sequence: CASSSGQGQYF.

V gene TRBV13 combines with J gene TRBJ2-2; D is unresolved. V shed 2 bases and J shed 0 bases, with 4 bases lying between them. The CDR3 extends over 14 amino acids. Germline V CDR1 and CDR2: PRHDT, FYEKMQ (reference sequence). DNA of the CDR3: TGTGCCAGCAGCTTACTCTCGAACACCGGGGAGCTGTTTTTT. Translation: CASSLLSNTGELFF.

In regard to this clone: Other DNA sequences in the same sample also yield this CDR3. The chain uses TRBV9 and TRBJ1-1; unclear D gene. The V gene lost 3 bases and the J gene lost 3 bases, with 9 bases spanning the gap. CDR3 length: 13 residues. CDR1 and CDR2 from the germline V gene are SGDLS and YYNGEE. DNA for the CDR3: TGTGCCAGCAGCGAGGGCGGGGACACTGAAGCTTTCTTT. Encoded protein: CASSEGGDTEAFF. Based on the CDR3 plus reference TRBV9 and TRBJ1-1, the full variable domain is DSGVTQTPKHLITATGQRVTLRCSPRSGDLSVYWYQQSLDQGLQFLIQYYNGEERAKGNILERFSAQQFPDLHSELNLSSLELGDSALYFCASSEGGDTEAFFGQGTRLTVV.

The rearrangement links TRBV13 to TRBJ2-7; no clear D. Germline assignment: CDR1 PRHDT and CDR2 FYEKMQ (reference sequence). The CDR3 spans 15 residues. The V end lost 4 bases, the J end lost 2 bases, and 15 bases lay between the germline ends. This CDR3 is CASSSTREIAYEQYF. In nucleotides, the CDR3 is TGTGCCAGCAGCTCCACAAGGGAAATTGCCTACGAGCAGTACTTC.

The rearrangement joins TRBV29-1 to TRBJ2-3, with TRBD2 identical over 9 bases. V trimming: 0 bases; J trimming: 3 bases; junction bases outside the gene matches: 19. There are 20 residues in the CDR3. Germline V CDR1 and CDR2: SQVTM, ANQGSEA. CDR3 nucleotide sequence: TGCAGCGTTGAAGAGGAGCTTAAGCGGGGGGAAGTAGCGTTGACAGATACGCAGTATTTT. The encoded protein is CSVEEELKRGEVALTDTQYF.

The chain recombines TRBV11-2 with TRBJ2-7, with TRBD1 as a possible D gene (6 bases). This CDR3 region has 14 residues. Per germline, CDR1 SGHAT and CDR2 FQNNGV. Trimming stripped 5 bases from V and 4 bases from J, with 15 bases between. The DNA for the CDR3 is TGTGCCAGCAGCGACCAGGACAGATCATACGAGCAGTACTTC. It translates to CASSDQDRSYEQYF.

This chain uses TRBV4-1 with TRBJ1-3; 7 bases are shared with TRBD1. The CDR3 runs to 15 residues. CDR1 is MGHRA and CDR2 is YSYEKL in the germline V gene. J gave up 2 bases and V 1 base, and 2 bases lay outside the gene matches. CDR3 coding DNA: TGCGCCAGCAGCCAAGCGACAGGGACTGGAAACACCATATATTTT. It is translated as CASSQATGTGNTIYF.

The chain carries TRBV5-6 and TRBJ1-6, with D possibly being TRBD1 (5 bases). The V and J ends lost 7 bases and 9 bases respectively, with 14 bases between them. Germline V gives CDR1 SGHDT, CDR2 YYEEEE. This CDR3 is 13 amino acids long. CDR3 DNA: TGTGCCAGCTCTCAAGGGACGCGTTCACCCCTCCACTTT. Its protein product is CASSQGTRSPLHF.